Listed below are T cell receptor beta chains from one sample, sequenced in a study of cytomegalovirus exposure and HLA in healthy donors. The table came from immunoSEQ multiplex PCR; TCRdb's copy has only in-frame clones and leaves some out. The sample has more than 110,000 clones, around three quarters seen once. Sequenced: PBMCs. Receptors originate from a woman aged 55-69 years in good health and CMV-seropositive. Each CDR3 is given with its conserved first and last residue. D genes are given only for firm matches. Clone size, where shown, is once, few, many, or a class for clones that have expanded.

V gene: TRBV27
D gene: TRBD1
clone size: .
J gene: TRBJ2-7
CDR3 DNA: TGTGCCAGCAGTCTAGGGACAGGGGGGTCGTACGAGCAGTACTTC
CDR3 protein: CASSLGTGGSYEQYF

V gene: TRBV27
D gene: .
clone size: .
J gene: TRBJ2-1
CDR3 DNA: TGTGCCAGCAGTTTATCTAGCGGAGATACCTACAATGAGCAGTTCTTC
CDR3 protein: CASSLSSGDTYNEQFF

V gene: TRBV7-9
D gene: TRBD2
clone size: once
J gene: TRBJ2-3
CDR3 DNA: TGTGCCAGCAGCTTAAAGCGGGGGGGTCCAGATACGCAGTATTTT
CDR3 protein: CASSLKRGGPDTQYF

V gene: TRBV4-1
D gene: .
clone size: few
J gene: TRBJ1-5
CDR3 DNA: TGCGCCAGCAGCCAAGTTGGTAAGGGGAGGGGTCAGCCCCAGCATTTT
CDR3 protein: CASSQVGKGRGQPQHF

V gene: TRBV6-1
D gene: .
clone size: .
J gene: TRBJ2-2
CDR3 DNA: TGTGCCAGCAGTGGTAGGGCAGGGCGGTTGGCCGGGGAGCTGTTTTTT
CDR3 protein: CASSGRAGRLAGELFF

V gene: TRBV4-1
D gene: .
clone size: .
J gene: TRBJ2-5
CDR3 DNA: TGCGCCAGCAGCCCAGGGACCCTCGGGAGAAAAGAGACCCAGTACTTC
CDR3 protein: CASSPGTLGRKETQYF

V gene: TRBV7-3
D gene: .
clone size: .
J gene: TRBJ2-7
CDR3 DNA: TGTGCCAGCAGCCCGGGACACCAGTCCTACGAGCAGTACTTC
CDR3 protein: CASSPGHQSYEQYF

V gene: TRBV15
D gene: TRBD1
clone size: few
J gene: TRBJ2-1
CDR3 DNA: TGTGCCACCAGCATGACAGGGGGAGTGTATGAGCAGTTCTTC
CDR3 protein: CATSMTGGVYEQFF

V gene: TRBV6-5
D gene: .
clone size: .
J gene: TRBJ2-5
CDR3 DNA: TGTGCCAGCAGTCAACAGGTTAGAGAGACCCAGTACTTC
CDR3 protein: CASSQQVRETQYF

V gene: TRBV29-1
D gene: .
clone size: few
J gene: TRBJ2-6
CDR3 DNA: TGCAGCGTTGTAGGAGAGGCCGGGGCCAACGTCCTGACTTTC
CDR3 protein: CSVVGEAGANVLTF

V gene: TRBV30
D gene: .
clone size: .
J gene: TRBJ1-4
CDR3 DNA: TGTGCCTGGACCAAAGACCGGCGGATCGAAAAACTGTTTTTT
CDR3 protein: CAWTKDRRIEKLFF

V gene: TRBV6-6
D gene: .
clone size: .
J gene: TRBJ1-2
CDR3 DNA: TGTGCCAGCAGTTTGCCTGGACAGCAGAATGGCTACACCTTC
CDR3 protein: CASSLPGQQNGYTF

V gene: TRBV4-1
D gene: TRBD2
clone size: .
J gene: TRBJ2-1
CDR3 DNA: TGCGCCAGCAGCCTTAGCACCCTCGGACTAGCGGGAAAGGGCGAGCAGTTCTTC
CDR3 protein: CASSLSTLGLAGKGEQFF

V gene: TRBV2
D gene: TRBD1
clone size: few
J gene: TRBJ1-5
CDR3 DNA: TGTGCCAGCAGTTCCTGGACAGGGACCAATCAGCCCCAGCATTTT
CDR3 protein: CASSSWTGTNQPQHF

V gene: TRBV27
D gene: .
clone size: .
J gene: TRBJ2-1
CDR3 DNA: TGTGCCAGCAGTTTAGAAAGCGGCCTGGCAGGTCATGAGCAGTTCTTC
CDR3 protein: CASSLESGLAGHEQFF

V gene: TRBV2
D gene: .
clone size: .
J gene: TRBJ1-5
CDR3 DNA: TGTGCCAGCAGTGATCAGGGTTACAGTCAGCCCCAGCATTTT
CDR3 protein: CASSDQGYSQPQHF

V gene: TRBV5-1
D gene: TRBD2
clone size: .
J gene: TRBJ2-1
CDR3 DNA: TGCGCCAGCAGTCCCGGGACTAGCGACCATGAGCAGTTCTTC
CDR3 protein: CASSPGTSDHEQFF

V gene: TRBV7-3
D gene: .
clone size: .
J gene: TRBJ1-1
CDR3 DNA: TGTGCCAGCAGCCCAGGACAGCTCAACACTGAAGCTTTCTTT
CDR3 protein: CASSPGQLNTEAFF

V gene: TRBV5-4
D gene: TRBD2
clone size: .
J gene: TRBJ2-7
CDR3 DNA: TGTGCCAGCAGCTTGGGGGGACTAGCGGGGAAAGCCTACGAGCAGTACTTC
CDR3 protein: CASSLGGLAGKAYEQYF

V gene: TRBV5-8
D gene: TRBD1
clone size: .
J gene: TRBJ1-5
CDR3 DNA: TGTGCCAGCAGCTACCAGGGGGGAACAGGACAGCCCCAGCATTTT
CDR3 protein: CASSYQGGTGQPQHF

V gene: TRBV5-4
D gene: .
clone size: .
J gene: TRBJ2-3
CDR3 DNA: TGTGCCAGCAGCCTTCGACAGGATAGCTCGACAGATACGCAGTATTTT
CDR3 protein: CASSLRQDSSTDTQYF

V gene: TRBV6-1
D gene: .
clone size: .
J gene: TRBJ2-1
CDR3 DNA: TGTGCCAGCAGCGCCACAGGTTACAATGAGCAGTTCTTC
CDR3 protein: CASSATGYNEQFF

V gene: TRBV27
D gene: TRBD2
clone size: .
J gene: TRBJ2-2
CDR3 DNA: TGTGCCAGCAGAGAGACTAGCGGGAGGGCCTGGACCGGGGAGCTGTTTTTT
CDR3 protein: CASRETSGRAWTGELFF

V gene: TRBV7-3
D gene: TRBD2
clone size: .
J gene: TRBJ2-1
CDR3 DNA: TGTGCCAGCAGCCTTGGACTAGCGGGGGTGAGTGAGCAGTTCTTC
CDR3 protein: CASSLGLAGVSEQFF

V gene: TRBV6-1
D gene: TRBD1
clone size: .
J gene: TRBJ1-1
CDR3 DNA: TGTGCCAGCAGTGAAGCTCAACCAGGGGGCCGGACTGAAGCTTTCTTT
CDR3 protein: CASSEAQPGGRTEAFF

V gene: TRBV29-1
D gene: .
clone size: .
J gene: TRBJ2-1
CDR3 DNA: TGCAGCGTCAGGGGCTTCCACAATGAGCAGTTCTTC
CDR3 protein: CSVRGFHNEQFF

V gene: TRBV5-1
D gene: .
clone size: .
J gene: TRBJ2-1
CDR3 DNA: TGCGCCAGCGGTAGCCGCTACTCCTACAATGAGCAGTTCTTC
CDR3 protein: CASGSRYSYNEQFF

V gene: TRBV5-1
D gene: TRBD1
clone size: few
J gene: TRBJ1-4
CDR3 DNA: TGCGCCAGCAGCCCGGACAGGCCTAGTGAAAAACTGTTTTTT
CDR3 protein: CASSPDRPSEKLFF

V gene: TRBV13
D gene: .
clone size: few
J gene: TRBJ2-3
CDR3 DNA: TGTGCCAGCGGACACCGTGTATCCACAGATACGCAGTATTTT
CDR3 protein: CASGHRVSTDTQYF

V gene: TRBV5-1
D gene: .
clone size: .
J gene: TRBJ1-2
CDR3 DNA: TGCGCCAGCAGCCCTGAGGGCAGGGGCTACACCTTC
CDR3 protein: CASSPEGRGYTF

V gene: TRBV7-6
D gene: .
clone size: .
J gene: TRBJ1-5
CDR3 DNA: TGTGCCAGCAGCTTAGGCCCAAGTAGTCAGCCCCAGCATTTT
CDR3 protein: CASSLGPSSQPQHF

V gene: TRBV28
D gene: .
clone size: .
J gene: TRBJ1-3
CDR3 DNA: TGTGCCAGCAGCCGTCCGGGAAATAGAAACACCATATATTTT
CDR3 protein: CASSRPGNRNTIYF

V gene: TRBV10-1
D gene: TRBD1
clone size: .
J gene: TRBJ2-2
CDR3 DNA: TGCGCCAGCAGTCCACGGACAGGGAGGACCGGGGAGCTGTTTTTT
CDR3 protein: CASSPRTGRTGELFF

V gene: TRBV5-1
D gene: TRBD2
clone size: .
J gene: TRBJ2-4
CDR3 DNA: TGCGCCAGCAGCTTTGTCGCGCGGCGGGAGGGAGGGAACATTCAGTACTTC
CDR3 protein: CASSFVARREGGNIQYF

V gene: TRBV19
D gene: TRBD1
clone size: .
J gene: TRBJ2-6
CDR3 DNA: TGTGCCAGCTCGGGACAGTTCCCTTCTGGGGCCAACGTCCTGACTTTC
CDR3 protein: CASSGQFPSGANVLTF

V gene: TRBV5-1
D gene: .
clone size: .
J gene: TRBJ2-7
CDR3 DNA: TGCGCCAGCAGCTGGGACACCTCCTACGAGCAGTACTTC
CDR3 protein: CASSWDTSYEQYF

V gene: TRBV5-1
D gene: TRBD1
clone size: .
J gene: TRBJ1-2
CDR3 DNA: TGCGCCAGCAGCTCATCGACAGGGACCGCTGGCTACACCTTC
CDR3 protein: CASSSSTGTAGYTF

V gene: TRBV10-3
D gene: TRBD1
clone size: .
J gene: TRBJ1-2
CDR3 DNA: TGTGCCATCAGTGAGACACAGACAGGGGGCAACTATGGCTACACCTTC
CDR3 protein: CAISETQTGGNYGYTF

V gene: TRBV13
D gene: TRBD2
clone size: few
J gene: TRBJ2-5
CDR3 DNA: TGTGCCAGCAGCTTGAGCGGGAGTGAAGAGACCCAGTACTTC
CDR3 protein: CASSLSGSEETQYF

V gene: TRBV5-6
D gene: .
clone size: few
J gene: TRBJ2-4
CDR3 DNA: TGTGCCAGCAGCCACCTGAGGCAAATAGCCAAAAACATTCAGTACTTC
CDR3 protein: CASSHLRQIAKNIQYF

V gene: TRBV6-5
D gene: TRBD1
clone size: .
J gene: TRBJ2-7
CDR3 DNA: TGTGCCAGCAGTTACCCAGGGGGCGACGAGCAGTACTTC
CDR3 protein: CASSYPGGDEQYF

V gene: TRBV5-1
D gene: .
clone size: .
J gene: TRBJ2-2
CDR3 DNA: TGCGCCAGCAGCTTTTCACCCACGAGCACCGGGGAGCTGTTTTTT
CDR3 protein: CASSFSPTSTGELFF

V gene: TRBV18
D gene: TRBD2
clone size: once
J gene: TRBJ2-7
CDR3 DNA: TGTGCCAGCTCACAAAACGAGGGAGGGTCTTACGAGCAGTACTTC
CDR3 protein: CASSQNEGGSYEQYF

V gene: TRBV2
D gene: TRBD1
clone size: .
J gene: TRBJ1-2
CDR3 DNA: TGTGCCAGCAGTGAAATGAAGACAGGGCTAGACGGCTACACCTTC
CDR3 protein: CASSEMKTGLDGYTF

V gene: TRBV19
D gene: .
clone size: .
J gene: TRBJ1-2
CDR3 DNA: TGTGCCAGTAGTATCGACAGTGACTATGGCTACACCTTC
CDR3 protein: CASSIDSDYGYTF

V gene: TRBV6-4
D gene: .
clone size: .
J gene: TRBJ2-6
CDR3 DNA: TGTGCCAGCAGACCCGAGGCCGGCGCTGGGGCCAACGTCCTGACTTTC
CDR3 protein: CASRPEAGAGANVLTF

V gene: TRBV11-2
D gene: .
clone size: .
J gene: TRBJ1-2
CDR3 DNA: TGTGCCAGCAGCACCACAGGTCCCTATGGCTACACCTTC
CDR3 protein: CASSTTGPYGYTF

V gene: TRBV7-2
D gene: .
clone size: .
J gene: TRBJ1-6
CDR3 DNA: TGTGCCAGCAGCTCTATTCCGGGACATGACTTCCACTTT
CDR3 protein: CASSSIPGHDFHF

V gene: TRBV9
D gene: TRBD1
clone size: .
J gene: TRBJ2-3
CDR3 DNA: TGTGCCAGCAGCGTAGCGCAGGGGGCGAGATCGACGCAGTATTTT
CDR3 protein: CASSVAQGARSTQYF

V gene: TRBV5-4
D gene: .
clone size: .
J gene: TRBJ2-2
CDR3 DNA: TGTGCCAGCAGCGCCGGGGGAGGCGGCGACACCGGGGAGCTGTTTTTT
CDR3 protein: CASSAGGGGDTGELFF

V gene: TRBV5-1
D gene: TRBD1
clone size: .
J gene: TRBJ1-2
CDR3 DNA: TGCGCCAGCAGCTTAACGACAGGGGCGGATGGCTACACCTTC
CDR3 protein: CASSLTTGADGYTF

V gene: TRBV6-1
D gene: .
clone size: .
J gene: TRBJ2-3
CDR3 DNA: TGTGCCAGCAGTGGTCAGACACAAGATACGCAGTATTTT
CDR3 protein: CASSGQTQDTQYF

V gene: TRBV14
D gene: TRBD1
clone size: few
J gene: TRBJ2-7
CDR3 DNA: TGTGCCAGCAGCCCGGACAGGGCCGCCTACGAGCAGTACTTC
CDR3 protein: CASSPDRAAYEQYF

V gene: TRBV19
D gene: TRBD1
clone size: .
J gene: TRBJ2-7
CDR3 DNA: TGTGCCAGTAGTACTTCGGGACAGGCCCGGGCCGAGCAGTACTTC
CDR3 protein: CASSTSGQARAEQYF

V gene: TRBV9
D gene: TRBD1
clone size: .
J gene: TRBJ2-2
CDR3 DNA: TGTGCCAGCAGCGCCTTCGGGACAGGGGGCATCGGGGAGCTGTTTTTT
CDR3 protein: CASSAFGTGGIGELFF